This T cell receptor beta chain was retrieved from a study of cytomegalovirus exposure and HLA in healthy donors. The study's findings and limits: In a later analysis, donors in an Asian-associated ancestry cluster reportedly had fewer N-insertions in productive TCRs than the cohort mean.

On this clone itself: Its antigen is unidentified.

Germline V gene lookup returns CDR1 LNHNV and CDR2 YYDKDF (reference sequence). The CDR3 runs 17 residues. V lost 1 base and J lost 4; bases outside the gene matches: 6. The PCR employed 60 Vbeta primers together with 13 Jbeta primers. Sequenced by immunoSEQ multiplex PCR; TCRdb stores in-frame clones only, minus some. The data show 150,000 to 200,000 clones, about 83% seen once. The chain joins TRBV15 to TRBJ2-2; 10 nucleotides agree with TRBD2. Input material: PBMCs. The TCR was taken from a woman in her twenties or thirties in good health and CMV-seropositive. CDR3 sequence (DNA): TGTGCCACCAGCAGAGTGGCTAGCGGGAGAGTCACCGGGGAGCTGTTTTTT. Translating gives CATSRVASGRVTGELFF.